This TCR beta chain derives from a study of CD8 T cells in Susac syndrome. Study details: Active disease was present in six of the sequenced Susac syndrome patients, and remission in eight. The Susac syndrome patients were therapy-naive, on corticosteroids, or on intravenous immunoglobulin alone at blood draw.

It was with random hexamers that about 0.45 to 1 ug RNA was reverse transcribed. Across 54 Vbeta and 13 Jbeta, immunoSEQ multiplex PCR amplified TCR beta CDR3. TCRdb used MiXCR to reprocess the immunoSEQ multiplex PCR reads, holding one entry per CDR3 protein. The sample lists under 150,000 distinct CDR3 sequences; 85% to 95% were seen once. Purification of the CD8+ and CD4+ T cells relied on negative isolation, and TEMRA cells underwent FACS enrichment. This TCR derives from a human donor with Susac syndrome. The sample consisted of CD4+ T cells from PBMCs.

This CDR3 reads CASSLGLAGRETQYF. As DNA, the CDR3 is TGTGCCAGCAGCCTGGGACTAGCGGGACGGGAGACCCAGTACTTC. This rearrangement joins TRBV7-2 to TRBJ2-5; 13 bases are shared with TRBD2. The J segment lost 5 bases and the V segment lost 5 bases, leaving 5 bases of the junction unmatched. The CDR3 runs to 15 residues. Germline assignment: CDR1 SGHTA and CDR2 FQGNSA.